This T cell receptor (beta chain) was found in a study of cytomegalovirus exposure and HLA in healthy donors. Points from the study as a whole: Sequencing depth across donors, presence/absence analyses assumed, was roughly uniform. According to an earlier analysis, most TCR beta V segments yielded productive rearrangements about 90% or about 30% of the time. Exclusion as indistinguishable affected some V segments, including TRBV6-2 and TRBV6-3. Later, an analysis found that common viral pathogens appeared to be linked with several of the most significant clusters.

Researchers ran the PCR with 60 Vbeta and 13 Jbeta primers. Libraries were prepared by immunoSEQ multiplex PCR; TCRdb keeps only in-frame clonotypes and omits some of them. The sample totals approximately 46,000 clones. Worth noting for this clone: The antigen is undetermined. One end of the junction varies from germline; a read error may be responsible. Other DNA sequences of this sample code for an identical CDR3.

There are 15 residues in the CDR3. Germline-derived CDR1 and CDR2 are MNHEY and SMNVEV (reference sequence). Sequences were obtained from PBMCs. The TCR comes from a male donor in good health and CMV-seronegative. The chain combines TRBV27 with TRBJ1-2; TRBD1 is a possible D gene (5 bases). The CDR3 loop reads CASSFSPDSAHGYTF. In DNA, the CDR3 is TGCGCCAGCAGTTTCTCCCCAGACAGCGCACATGGCTACACCTTC.